This entry lists 12 T cell receptor beta chains sequenced from one sample in a study of Ad26.COV2.S vaccination and SARS-CoV-2 variants (dated by TCRdb to the early 2020s). Library creation used the immunoSEQ multiplex PCR assay. TCRdb obtained this table from immuneACCESS and retained in-frame rearrangements with V and J assigned. These tables miss some clones; where compared with another copy, unresolved V genes account for less than half of the shortfall, and the remainder is unexplained. This sample lists more than 300,000 clones; about 88% were detected once. Together, the top ten hold 6.4% of the sample. What the treatment or condition label conveys for this sample: around 19 received Ad26.COV2.S at low or high dose, single or two shots; 5 received placebo; per-sample allocation not given. Repertoires of vaccine and placebo recipients were sequenced from samples taken on day 63 after the first injection.

This specimen was peripheral blood, taken in a trial of Ad26.COV2.S vaccine versus placebo. The receptor source for this set is a person aged 18 to 65 who received the Ad26.COV2.S COVID-19 vaccine or a placebo.

The chain employs TRBV12-3 or TRBV12-4 and TRBJ2-5; D call uncertain. The CDR3 is 13 amino acids. V gave up 4 bases and J gave up 5 bases, with 11 bases separating them. CDR3 protein: CASSYPGGETQYF. CDR3 bases: TGTGCCAGCAGTTACCCCGGTGGGGAGACCCAGTACTTC.

The CDR3 region has the DNA TGTGCCAGCAGCTTAGACGGGGAGGGGTACCAAGAGACCCAGTACTTC. Its translation: CASSLDGEGYQETQYF. V gene TRBV7-9 combines with J gene TRBJ2-5, with 7 positions matching TRBD2. This CDR3 is built from 16 residues. Germline CDR1 is SEHNR and CDR2 is FQNEAQ (reference sequence). Trimming at V came to 1 base and at J to 0 bases, leaving 5 bases not matched to a gene.

The chain links TRBV3-1 (or the pseudogene TRBV3-2) to TRBJ2-2; D perhaps matches TRBD1 (6 bases). The V end was cut by 6 bases, the J end by 6 bases, with 20 bases between. The germline gives CDR1 LGHDT, CDR2 YNNKEL (reference sequence). The CDR3 is 16 residues long. CDR3 loop: CASRELRTANSGELFF. For the CDR3, the DNA is TGTGCCAGCAGGGAACTCAGGACAGCTAATTCCGGGGAGCTGTTTTTT.

This chain joins TRBV3-1 (or the pseudogene TRBV3-2) and TRBJ1-3, with TRBD1 matching over 7 bases. This CDR3 comprises 16 residues. The trim removed 6 bases at V and 0 bases at J, leaving 8 bases unmatched. Germline V lookup: CDR1 LGHDT, CDR2 YNNKEL (reference sequence). Here the CDR3 DNA reads TGTGCCAGCAGAAACCGGGACAGCAGCTCTGGAAACACCATATATTTT. It codes for CASRNRDSSSGNTIYF.

This clone was detected only once. The rearrangement joins TRBV7-6 to TRBJ2-7; TRBD1 matches 11 bases. The trim removed 5 bases at V and 2 bases at J, leaving 8 bases unmatched. Germline CDR1 and CDR2: SGHVS and FNYEAQ. CDR3 length: 16 amino acids. This CDR3 reads CASSPAGTGGTYEQYF. The DNA of the CDR3 is TGTGCCAGCAGCCCCGCCGGGACAGGGGGAACCTACGAGCAGTACTTC.

In this sample, this clone turned up once. The chain couples TRBV5-6 to TRBJ2-7, with 10 bases matching TRBD2. CDR1 is SGHDT and CDR2 is YYEEEE in the germline V gene. V gave up 3 bases and J gave up 2 bases; unmatched junction bases: 14. The CDR3 consists of 18 residues. The CDR3 sequence is CASSSDGLLAGDPYEQYF. The CDR3 DNA is TGTGCCAGCAGCTCGGATGGTTTGCTAGCGGGAGATCCCTACGAGCAGTACTTC.

This chain uses TRBV4-3 with TRBJ2-3, with a possible D match to TRBD2 (6 bases). The CDR3 covers 13 residues. Germline V gene sequence: CDR1 LGHNA, CDR2 YSLEER. V gave up 3 bases and J gave up 6 bases, with 10 bases separating them. The CDR3 here is CASSQAGGDTQYF. The CDR3 coding sequence is TGCGCCAGCAGCCAGGCTGGAGGGGATACGCAGTATTTT.

This clone has just one count. At one end, the junction sequence differs from germline, possibly due to a read error. V and J are TRBV7-9 and TRBJ1-1, with D maybe TRBD1 (5 bases). CDR1 and CDR2 from the germline V gene are SEHNR and FQNEAQ (reference sequence). This CDR3 is built from 13 residues. CDR3 protein: CASSFEITGPPTF. The CDR3 DNA reads TGTGCCAGCAGCTTTGAGATAACAGGCCCACCCACCTTT.

CDR3 in amino acids: CASSVGTGGANYGYTF. In DNA form, the CDR3 reads TGTGCCAGCAGTGTGGGAACAGGGGGTGCTAACTATGGCTACACCTTC. The rearrangement uses TRBV6-1 and TRBJ1-2, with 8 positions matching TRBD1. This CDR3 has 16 residues. The V gene end was trimmed by 4 bases and the J gene end by 0 bases; junction bases not matched to a gene: 7. Looked up from germline, CDR1 is MNHNS and CDR2 is SASEGT.

The rearrangement links TRBV7-9 to TRBJ2-7; 7 bases match TRBD2. Losses at the gene ends were 4 bases for V and 1 base for J; bases not matched to a gene: 4. This CDR3 has 14 residues. Germline values: CDR1 SEHNR, CDR2 FQNEAQ (reference sequence). DNA of the CDR3: TGTGCCAGCAGCTCCATGGGGGGGTCCTACGAGCAGTACTTC. It translates to CASSSMGGSYEQYF. Combining the CDR3 with reference TRBV7-9 and TRBJ2-7 gives the whole variable domain DTGVSQNPRHKITKRGQNVTFRCDPISEHNRLYWYRQTLGQGPEFLTYFQNEAQLEKSRLLSDRFSAERPKGSFSTLEIQRTEQGDSAMYLCASSSMGGSYEQYFGPGTRLTVT.

This chain connects TRBV6-6 to TRBJ2-3; 9 bases align to TRBD1. J gave up 2 bases and V 5 bases, and 2 bases lay outside the gene matches. CDR1 and CDR2 (germline): MNHNY, SVGAGI (reference sequence). This CDR3 has 14 amino acids. CDR3 region: CASSIQGATDTQYF. CDR3 nucleotide sequence: TGTGCCAGCAGTATACAGGGGGCCACAGATACGCAGTATTTT.

The chain links TRBV7-2 to TRBJ1-5, with 7 nucleotides matching TRBD1. The germline V gene has CDR1 SGHTA and CDR2 FQGNSA. V dropped 2 bases and J dropped 3; count of bases not matched to a gene: 7. The CDR3 spans 16 residues. CDR3 sequence (DNA): TGTGCCAGCAGCTTACGTCCAGGGGGAGACAATCAGCCCCAGCATTTT. This sequence encodes CASSLRPGGDNQPQHF.